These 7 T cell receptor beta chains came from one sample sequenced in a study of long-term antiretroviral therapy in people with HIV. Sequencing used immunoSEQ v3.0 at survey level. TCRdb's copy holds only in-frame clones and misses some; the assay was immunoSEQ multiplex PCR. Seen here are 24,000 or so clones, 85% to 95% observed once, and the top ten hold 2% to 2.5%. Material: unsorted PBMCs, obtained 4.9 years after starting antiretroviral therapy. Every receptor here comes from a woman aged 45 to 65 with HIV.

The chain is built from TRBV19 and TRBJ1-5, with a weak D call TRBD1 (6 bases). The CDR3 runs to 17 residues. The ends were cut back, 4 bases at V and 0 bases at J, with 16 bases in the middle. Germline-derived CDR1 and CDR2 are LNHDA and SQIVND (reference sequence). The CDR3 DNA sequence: TGTGCCAGTAGTAAAGAGGGGGACACCAATAGCAATCAGCCCCAGCATTTT. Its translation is CASSKEGDTNSNQPQHF.

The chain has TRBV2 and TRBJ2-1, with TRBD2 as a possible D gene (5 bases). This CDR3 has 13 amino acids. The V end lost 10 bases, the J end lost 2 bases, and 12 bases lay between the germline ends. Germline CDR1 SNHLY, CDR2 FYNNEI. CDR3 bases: TGTGCCACCCAGGACTGGGCCTACAATGAGCAGTTCTTC. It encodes CATQDWAYNEQFF.

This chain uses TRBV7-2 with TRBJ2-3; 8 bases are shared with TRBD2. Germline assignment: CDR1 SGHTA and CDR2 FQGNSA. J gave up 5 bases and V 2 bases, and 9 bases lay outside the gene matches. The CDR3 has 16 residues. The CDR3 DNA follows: TGTGCCAGCAGCTTAATGGCGGGAGGTTCAGGAGATACGCAGTATTTT. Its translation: CASSLMAGGSGDTQYF.

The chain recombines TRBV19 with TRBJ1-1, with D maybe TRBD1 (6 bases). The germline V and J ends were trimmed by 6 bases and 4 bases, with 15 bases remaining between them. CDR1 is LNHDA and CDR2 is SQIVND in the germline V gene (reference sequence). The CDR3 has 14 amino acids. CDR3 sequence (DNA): TGTGCCAGTAGCCCCTCGCAGGGGCCCACTGAAGCTTTCTTT. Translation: CASSPSQGPTEAFF.

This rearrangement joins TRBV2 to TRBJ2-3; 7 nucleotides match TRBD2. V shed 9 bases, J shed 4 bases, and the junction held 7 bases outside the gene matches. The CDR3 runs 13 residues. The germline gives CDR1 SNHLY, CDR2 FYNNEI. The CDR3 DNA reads TGTGCCAGTTTTCGACTAGCTTCAGATACGCAGTATTTT. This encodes CASFRLASDTQYF.

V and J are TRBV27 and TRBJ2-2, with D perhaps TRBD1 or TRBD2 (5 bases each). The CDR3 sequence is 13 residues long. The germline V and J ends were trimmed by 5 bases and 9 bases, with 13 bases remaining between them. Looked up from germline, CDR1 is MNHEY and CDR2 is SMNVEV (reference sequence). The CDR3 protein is CASSPGAARELFF. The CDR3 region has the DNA TGTGCCAGCAGTCCCGGGGCAGCCCGGGAGCTGTTTTTT.

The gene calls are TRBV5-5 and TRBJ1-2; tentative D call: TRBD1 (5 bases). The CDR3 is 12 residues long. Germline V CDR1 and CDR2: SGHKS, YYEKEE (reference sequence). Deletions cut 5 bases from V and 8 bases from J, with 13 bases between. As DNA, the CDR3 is TGTGCCAGCAGTTTCGGGACGTTCGGCTACACCTTC. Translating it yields CASSFGTFGYTF.